This T cell receptor (beta chain) was observed in a study of cytomegalovirus exposure and HLA in healthy donors. The study's findings and limits: Associated with cytomegalovirus, according to the listing, were 150 to 200 TCR beta chains.

Germline V gives CDR1 SGHNT, CDR2 YYREEE (reference sequence). J lost 1 base, V lost 2 bases, and 3 bases had no gene match. CDR3 length equals 15 residues. About this clone: Its target is unknown.

Data came from immunoSEQ multiplex PCR; TCRdb stores just in-frame clones and leaves some out. This table has about 74,000 clones, 90% to 95% appearing once. The chain recombines TRBV5-4 with TRBJ1-1; 9 positions match TRBD1. The receptor was derived from a man aged 18 to 30 in good health and CMV-seropositive. The sample was PBMCs. The CDR3 nucleotides are TGTGCCAGCAGCTTTCCGGGACAGGGGAACACTGAAGCTTTCTTT. Protein product: CASSFPGQGNTEAFF.